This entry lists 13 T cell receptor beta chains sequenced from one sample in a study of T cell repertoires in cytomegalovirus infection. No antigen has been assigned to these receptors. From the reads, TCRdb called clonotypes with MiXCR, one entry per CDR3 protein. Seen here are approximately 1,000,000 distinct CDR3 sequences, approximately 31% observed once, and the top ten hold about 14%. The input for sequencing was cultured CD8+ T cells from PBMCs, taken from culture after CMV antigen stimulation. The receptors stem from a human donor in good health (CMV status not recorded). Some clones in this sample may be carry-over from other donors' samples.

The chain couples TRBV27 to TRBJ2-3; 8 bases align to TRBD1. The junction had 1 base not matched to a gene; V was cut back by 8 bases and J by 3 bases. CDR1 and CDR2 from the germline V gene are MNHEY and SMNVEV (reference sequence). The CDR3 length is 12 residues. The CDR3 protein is CASRQGTDTQYF. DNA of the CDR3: TGTGCCAGCCGACAGGGGACAGATACGCAGTATTTT.

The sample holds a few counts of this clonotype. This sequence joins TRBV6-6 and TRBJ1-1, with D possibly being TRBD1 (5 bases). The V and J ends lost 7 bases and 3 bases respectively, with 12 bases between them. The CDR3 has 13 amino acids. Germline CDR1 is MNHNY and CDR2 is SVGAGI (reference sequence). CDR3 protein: CASKLQVDTEAFF. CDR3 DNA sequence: TGTGCCAGCAAACTACAGGTAGACACTGAAGCTTTCTTT.

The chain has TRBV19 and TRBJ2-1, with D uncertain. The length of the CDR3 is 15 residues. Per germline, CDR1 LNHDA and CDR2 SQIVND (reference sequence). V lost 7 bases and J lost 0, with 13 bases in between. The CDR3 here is CASTKWASSYNEQFF. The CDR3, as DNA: TGTGCCAGTACCAAATGGGCGAGCTCCTACAATGAGCAGTTCTTC.

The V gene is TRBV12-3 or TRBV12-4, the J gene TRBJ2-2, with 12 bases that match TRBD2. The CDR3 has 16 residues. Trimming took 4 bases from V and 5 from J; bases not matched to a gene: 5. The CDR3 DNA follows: TGTGCCAGCAGTTCCCGACTAGCGGGGGTTACCGGGGAGCTGTTTTTT. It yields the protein CASSSRLAGVTGELFF.

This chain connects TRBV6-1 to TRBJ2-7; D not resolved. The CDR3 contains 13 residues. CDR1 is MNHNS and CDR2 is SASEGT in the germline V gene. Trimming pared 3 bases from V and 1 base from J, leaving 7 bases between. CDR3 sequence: CASSETLSYEQYF. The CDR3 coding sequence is TGTGCCAGCAGTGAGACGTTGTCCTACGAGCAGTACTTC.

The CDR3 reads CASSRRFMSSTDTQYF. CDR3 DNA: TGTGCCAGCAGCCGAAGGTTCATGTCTAGCACAGATACGCAGTATTTT. The chain is built from TRBV3-1 and TRBJ2-3; D is undetermined. Trimming took off 4 bases at V and 0 bases at J, with 14 bases between the two ends. This CDR3 spans 16 amino acids. The germline CDR1 and CDR2 sequences are LGHDT and YNNKEL (reference sequence).

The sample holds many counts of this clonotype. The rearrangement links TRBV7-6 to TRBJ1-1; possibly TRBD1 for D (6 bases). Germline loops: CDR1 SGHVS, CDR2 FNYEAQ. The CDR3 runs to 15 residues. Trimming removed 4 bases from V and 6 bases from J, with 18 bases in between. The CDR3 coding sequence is TGTGCCAGCAGCTCACGGCCCGACAGGCCCCCTGAAGCTTTCTTT. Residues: CASSSRPDRPPEAFF.

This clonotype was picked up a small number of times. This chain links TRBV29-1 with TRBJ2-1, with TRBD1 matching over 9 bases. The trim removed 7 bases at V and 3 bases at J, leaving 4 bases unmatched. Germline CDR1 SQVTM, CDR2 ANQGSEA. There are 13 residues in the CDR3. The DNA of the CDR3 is TGCAGCGCCCCGGGACAGGGCTACAATGAGCAGTTCTTC. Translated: CSAPGQGYNEQFF.

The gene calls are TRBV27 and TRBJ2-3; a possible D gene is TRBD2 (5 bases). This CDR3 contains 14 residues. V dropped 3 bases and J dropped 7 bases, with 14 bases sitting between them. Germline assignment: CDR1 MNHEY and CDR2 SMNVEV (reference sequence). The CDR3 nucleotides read TGTGCCAGCAGTTTTTCGGGAATTACAAATACGCAGTATTTT. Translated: CASSFSGITNTQYF.

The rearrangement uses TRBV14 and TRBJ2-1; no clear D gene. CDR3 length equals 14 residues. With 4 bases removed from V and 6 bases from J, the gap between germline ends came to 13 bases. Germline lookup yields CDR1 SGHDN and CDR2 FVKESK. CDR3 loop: CASSPEVVPNEQFF. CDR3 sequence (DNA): TGTGCCAGCAGCCCAGAGGTGGTCCCCAATGAGCAGTTCTTC.

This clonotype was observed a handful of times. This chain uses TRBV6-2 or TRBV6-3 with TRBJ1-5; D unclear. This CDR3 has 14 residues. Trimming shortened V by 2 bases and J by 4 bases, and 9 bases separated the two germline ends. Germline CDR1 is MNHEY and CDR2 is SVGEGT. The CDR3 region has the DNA TGTGCCAGCAGTTACGTGGGTAGGAATCAGCCCCAGCATTTT. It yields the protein CASSYVGRNQPQHF.

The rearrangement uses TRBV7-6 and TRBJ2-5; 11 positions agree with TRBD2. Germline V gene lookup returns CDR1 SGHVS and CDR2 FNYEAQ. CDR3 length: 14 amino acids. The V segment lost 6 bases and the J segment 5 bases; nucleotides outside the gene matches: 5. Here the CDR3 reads CASRTSGGGETQYF. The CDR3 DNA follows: TGTGCCAGCAGAACTAGCGGGGGAGGCGAGACCCAGTACTTC. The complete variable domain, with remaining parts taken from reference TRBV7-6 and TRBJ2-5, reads GAGVSQSPRYKVTKRGQDVALRCDPISGHVSLYWYRQALGQGPEFLTYFNYEAQQDKSGLPNDRFSAERPEGSISTLTIQRTEQRDSAMYRCASRTSGGGETQYFGPGTRLLVL.

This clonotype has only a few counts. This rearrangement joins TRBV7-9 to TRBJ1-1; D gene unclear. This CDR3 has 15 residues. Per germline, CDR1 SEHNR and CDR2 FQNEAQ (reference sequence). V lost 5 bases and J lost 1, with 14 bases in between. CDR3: CASSLSVGRNTEAFF. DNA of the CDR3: TGTGCCAGCAGCCTATCTGTGGGGAGGAACACTGAAGCTTTCTTT. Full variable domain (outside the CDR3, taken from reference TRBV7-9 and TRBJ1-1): DTGVSQNPRHKITKRGQNVTFRCDPISEHNRLYWYRQTLGQGPEFLTYFQNEAQLEKSRLLSDRFSAERPKGSFSTLEIQRTEQGDSAMYLCASSLSVGRNTEAFFGQGTRLTVV.